This TCR beta chain was sequenced for a study of siplizumab effects on memory and regulatory T cells. After removal of 5 bases from V and 4 bases from J, the junction contained 2 bases not matched to a gene. The CDR3 length is 15 residues. Looked up from germline, CDR1 is SEHNR and CDR2 is FQNEAQ (reference sequence). A note on this clone: Its antigen remains unidentified.

Clones were read by immunoSEQ multiplex PCR, and TCRdb kept only the in-frame ones, dropping some. Of under 85,000 clones in the sample, around 90% were seen once. Points from the study as a whole: Naive T cells were seen as more diverse than memory cells and as major alloresponse contributors.

Sequenced sample: Tregs sorted from blood. The chain is built from TRBV7-9 and TRBJ2-5; 15 bases are a match to TRBD2. This sequence originates from a human donor in good health. CDR3 loop: CASSPGLAGGETQYF. DNA of the CDR3: TGTGCCAGCAGCCCGGGACTAGCGGGAGGAGAGACCCAGTACTTC.